This T cell receptor beta chain was found in a study of blood T cells in healthy people across ages. General observations from the study: Any changes in expanded clonotypes were possibly confounded, as donor CMV status remained unknown. Whereas aged donors had fewer naive CD4+ cells, long-lived donors had more of them and higher diversity.

With regard to this clonotype: Its antigen remains unknown.

With a J-beta primer mix and a sample-barcoded 5' primer, a second PCR ran roughly 6 to 11 cycles. TCRdb processed the 5' RACE reads anew with MiXCR; each CDR3 protein has one entry. Among roughly 1,500,000 distinct CDR3 sequences listed, approximately 38% were seen once. RNA extraction gave at least 6 micrograms of total RNA per sample. The sequenced sample was blood. The sequence was obtained from a woman aged 18-30 years in good health.

In DNA form, the CDR3 reads TGCTCCCCGCGAGGGGGCCAGTCCTACGAGCAGTACTTC. It translates to CSPRGGQSYEQYF. V usage is TRBV20-1 and J usage is TRBJ2-4; TRBD1 matches at 7 bases. The end of the DNA is better explained by TRBJ2-7, so the J call may be wrong. The CDR3 loop spans 13 amino acids. Germline V lookup: CDR1 DFQATT, CDR2 SNEGSKA (reference sequence).